This T cell receptor (beta chain) was retrieved from a study of post-analysis software for immune sequencing data. Study as a whole: Secondary progressive, relapsing-remitting and progressive-relapsing multiple sclerosis were among the included disease courses.

cDNA libraries of TCR beta carried unique molecular identifiers. T cells numbering about 0.85 to 11 million yielded cDNA molecules that totaled approximately 500,000. MiXCR, applied by TCRdb to the PCR reads, yields one record per CDR3 protein. This sample yields 750,000 to 950,000 distinct CDR3 sequences, of which 46% are seen a single time; 4.9% belongs to the top ten. Comments on this clonotype: What it binds is not known.

V lost 2 bases and J 4 bases, leaving 12 bases between the germline ends. CDR1 is ENHRY, CDR2 SYGVKD, per germline. The CDR3 covers 14 residues. Findings of the study overall: Samples sharing a preparation batch grouped tightly together when assessed by F measure. Comparison with controls showed significantly lower normalized Chao1 diversity in multiple sclerosis patients. Roughly five TRBV segments were significantly more frequent in patients than in controls. TRBV5-6, TRBV5-1 and TRBV20-1 were among these segments.

The TCR comes from a girl aged 10 to 17 with multiple sclerosis. The sequencing sample was made of blood. V is TRBV10-3 and J is TRBJ2-7; D might be TRBD1 or TRBD2, each matching 6 bases. The CDR3, as DNA: TGTGCCATCAGTGAGCTGGGGGGCCAATACGAGCAGTACTTC. Amino acid sequence: CAISELGGQYEQYF.